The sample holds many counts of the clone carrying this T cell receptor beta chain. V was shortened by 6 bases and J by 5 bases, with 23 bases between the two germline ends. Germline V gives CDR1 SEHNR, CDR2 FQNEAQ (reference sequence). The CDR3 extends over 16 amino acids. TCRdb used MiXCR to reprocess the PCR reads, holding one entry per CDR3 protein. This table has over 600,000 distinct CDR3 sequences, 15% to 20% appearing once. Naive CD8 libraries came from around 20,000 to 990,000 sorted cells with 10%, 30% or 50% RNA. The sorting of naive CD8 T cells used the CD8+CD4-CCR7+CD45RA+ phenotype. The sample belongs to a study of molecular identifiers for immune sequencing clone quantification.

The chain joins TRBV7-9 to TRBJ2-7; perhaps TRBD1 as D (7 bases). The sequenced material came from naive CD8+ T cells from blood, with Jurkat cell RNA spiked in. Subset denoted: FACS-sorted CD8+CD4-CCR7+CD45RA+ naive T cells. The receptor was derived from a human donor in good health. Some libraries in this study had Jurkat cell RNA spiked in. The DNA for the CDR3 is TGTGCCAGCAGTCCCTTTAGCGGACAGGATTTCCACGAGCAGTACTTC. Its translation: CASSPFSGQDFHEQYF. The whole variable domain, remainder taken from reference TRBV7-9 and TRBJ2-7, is DTGVSQNPRHKITKRGQNVTFRCDPISEHNRLYWYRQTLGQGPEFLTYFQNEAQLEKSRLLSDRFSAERPKGSFSTLEIQRTEQGDSAMYLCASSPFSGQDFHEQYFGPGTRLTVT.